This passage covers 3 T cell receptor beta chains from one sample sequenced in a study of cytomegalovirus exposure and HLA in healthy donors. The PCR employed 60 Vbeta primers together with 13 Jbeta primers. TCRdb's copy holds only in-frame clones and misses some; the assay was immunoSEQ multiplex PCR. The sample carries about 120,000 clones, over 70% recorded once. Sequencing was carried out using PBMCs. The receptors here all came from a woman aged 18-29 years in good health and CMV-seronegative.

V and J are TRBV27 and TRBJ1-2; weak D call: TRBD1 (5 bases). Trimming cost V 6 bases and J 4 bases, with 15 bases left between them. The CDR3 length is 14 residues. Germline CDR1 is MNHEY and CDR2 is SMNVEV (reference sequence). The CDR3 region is CASSRRQGGYGYTF. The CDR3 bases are TGTGCCAGCAGCCGGCGGCAGGGCGGCTATGGCTACACCTTC.

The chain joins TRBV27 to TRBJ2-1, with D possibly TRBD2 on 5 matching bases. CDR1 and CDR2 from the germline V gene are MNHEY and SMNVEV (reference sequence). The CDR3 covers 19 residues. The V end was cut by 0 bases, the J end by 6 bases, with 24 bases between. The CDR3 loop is CASSLSSGLHGELFNEQFF. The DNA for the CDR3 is TGTGCCAGCAGTTTATCGAGCGGCCTTCACGGCGAGTTGTTCAATGAGCAGTTCTTC.

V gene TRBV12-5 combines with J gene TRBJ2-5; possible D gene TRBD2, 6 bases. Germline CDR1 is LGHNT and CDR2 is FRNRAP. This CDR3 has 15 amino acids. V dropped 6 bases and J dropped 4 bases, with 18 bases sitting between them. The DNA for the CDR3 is TGTGCTAGTGGGGTGGGAGGCGGGGTCCCAGAGACCCAGTACTTC. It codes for CASGVGGGVPETQYF.